These 27 T cell receptor beta chains came from one sample sequenced in a study of T cells of healthy individuals. TCRdb re-called the 5' RACE reads through MiXCR, storing one row per CDR3 protein. The data contain over 95,000 distinct CDR3 sequences, 17% of them singletons. The receptors shown here come from a human donor in good health.

The CDR3 region is CSAETREPQHF. The DNA for the CDR3 is TGCAGTGCCGAGACAAGGGAGCCCCAGCATTTT. The genes are TRBV20-1 and TRBJ1-5; D is uncertain. Between the trimmed V and J ends, which lost 6 bases and 8 bases, there was a span of 11 bases. Germline-derived CDR1 and CDR2 are DFQATT and SNEGSKA (reference sequence). CDR3 length equals 11 residues.

This clonotype occurred a few times. The chain is built from TRBV19 and TRBJ2-3, with TRBD1 matching 8 bases. The CDR3 contains 15 residues. V trimming: 3 bases; J trimming: 4 bases; junction bases outside the gene matches: 6. The germline gives CDR1 LNHDA, CDR2 SQIVND (reference sequence). CDR3 residues: CASSIRQGSADTQYF. CDR3 DNA: TGTGCCAGTAGTATCCGACAGGGGTCGGCAGATACGCAGTATTTT.

The CDR3 DNA sequence: TGTGCCAGCAGTTTGTACAGGGATGAAGCTTTCTTT. Encoded protein: CASSLYRDEAFF. The chain combines TRBV28 with TRBJ1-1; weak D call: TRBD1 (6 bases). Trimming took 3 bases from V and 7 from J, leaving 9 bases between them. Germline loops: CDR1 MDHEN, CDR2 SYDVKM. This CDR3 has 12 residues.

This clonotype was detected only a few times. The rearrangement links TRBV3-1 to TRBJ1-4; TRBD1 might be the D (5 bases). Per the germline V gene, CDR1 is LGHDT and CDR2 is YNNKEL (reference sequence). CDR3 size: 15 residues. V was cut by 3 bases and J by 7 bases, with 15 bases left in between. The DNA for the CDR3 is TGTGCCAGCAGCCATACGTGGGGCGCATCTGAAAAACTGTTTTTT. Its protein product is CASSHTWGASEKLFF.

At least ten counts were recorded for this clonotype. This chain uses TRBV20-1 with TRBJ2-3, with 11 bases aligning to TRBD2. The V gene end was trimmed by 6 bases and the J gene end by 0 bases; junction bases not matched to a gene: 8. Germline CDR1 DFQATT, CDR2 SNEGSKA (reference sequence). The CDR3 runs 16 residues. In DNA form, the CDR3 reads TGCAGTGCCCACGGGACTAGCGGAACTAGCACAGATACGCAGTATTTT. This encodes CSAHGTSGTSTDTQYF.

In this sample, this clonotype turned up many times. The chain couples TRBV19 to TRBJ2-5; TRBD2 aligns across 9 bases. V lost 5 bases to trimming and J lost 3 bases; unmatched junction nucleotides: 7. The CDR3 length is 15 residues. Germline V CDR1 and CDR2: LNHDA, SQIVND (reference sequence). In DNA form, the CDR3 reads TGTGCCAGTAGTTTCCTTAGCGGGAGAGAAGAGACCCAGTACTTC. This sequence encodes CASSFLSGREETQYF.

V usage is TRBV5-1 and J usage is TRBJ1-6, with 9 bases identical to TRBD1. This CDR3 contains 17 residues. V lost 0 bases and J lost 10; bases outside the gene matches: 11. From germline, CDR1 is SGHRS and CDR2 YFSETQ. The CDR3 sequence: CASSLGLSGQGSSPLHF. DNA of the CDR3: TGCGCCAGCAGCTTGGGTCTTTCGGGACAGGGTTCCTCACCCCTCCACTTT.

This clonotype was counted many times. This chain uses TRBV13 with TRBJ2-1, with 9 bases fitting TRBD2. The V gene's germline CDR1 is PRHDT and CDR2 FYEKMQ (reference sequence). CDR3 size: 17 residues. Trimming cost V 2 bases and J 4 bases; bases outside gene matches: 9. In DNA, the CDR3 is TGTGCCAGCAGCTTACCCCTTAGCGGGAGCTCTTACAATGAGCAGTTCTTC. It codes for CASSLPLSGSSYNEQFF.

A note on this clonotype: A much larger clone lies one base from this, so it may be a read error. CDR3 region: CASSLVAGPSVDYTF. The CDR3 DNA reads TGTGCCAGCAGTTTAGTAGCAGGGCCTAGTGTTGACTACACCTTC. The V gene is TRBV12-3 or TRBV12-4, the J gene TRBJ1-2, with D perhaps matching TRBD1 (5 bases). The CDR3 consists of 15 residues. The V and J ends lost 1 base and 10 bases respectively, with 19 bases between them.

The sample holds a few counts of this clonotype. The chain employs TRBV15 and TRBJ2-1; TRBD2 agrees at 14 bases. Germline loops: CDR1 LNHNV, CDR2 YYDKDF (reference sequence). V dropped 3 bases and J dropped 5; count of bases not matched to a gene: 3. This CDR3 has 16 residues. The CDR3 loop reads CATSRRGLAGDNEQFF. The CDR3 DNA follows: TGTGCCACCAGCAGGCGGGGACTAGCGGGGGACAATGAGCAGTTCTTC.

The chain links TRBV6-5 to TRBJ2-5; D is tentatively TRBD1 or TRBD2 (5 bases each). Between the trimmed V and J ends, which lost 6 bases and 6 bases, there was a span of 11 bases. The CDR3 has 12 residues. Germline lookup yields CDR1 MNHEY and CDR2 SVGAGI. CDR3 nucleotide sequence: TGTGCCAGCAGGACAGACGGGAAGACCCAGTACTTC. Amino acid sequence: CASRTDGKTQYF.

This chain uses TRBV28 with TRBJ2-7; D call uncertain. Germline CDR1 and CDR2: MDHEN and SYDVKM. The CDR3 extends over 14 amino acids. The V gene lost 8 bases and the J gene lost 4 bases, with 18 bases spanning the gap. The CDR3 DNA reads TGTGCCAGCCGTTCTGGGCAAGGAAGGTACGAGCAGTACTTC. Translation gives CASRSGQGRYEQYF.

The V and J genes are TRBV7-3 and TRBJ2-3; D gene unclear. The ends were cut back, 1 base at V and 2 bases at J, with 4 bases in the middle. From germline, CDR1 is SGHTA and CDR2 FQGTGA. The CDR3 totals 13 residues. The DNA for the CDR3 is TGTGCCAGCAGCTTAATGGCCACAGATACGCAGTATTTT. It translates to CASSLMATDTQYF.

As to this clonotype: A much larger clonotype is one base distant, so this may be a read error. V is TRBV20-1 and J is TRBJ1-1; no clear D. Germline lookup yields CDR1 DFQATT and CDR2 SNEGSKA (reference sequence). The CDR3 spans 13 residues. CDR3 in amino acids: CSAIRDMNTDAFF. The CDR3 region has the DNA TGCAGTGCTATCCGGGATATGAACACTGATGCTTTCTTT.

The chain recombines TRBV6-2 or TRBV6-3 with TRBJ1-1; D gene ambiguous. V lost 4 bases and J 3 bases, leaving 9 bases between the germline ends. The germline CDR1 and CDR2 sequences are MNHEY and SVGEGT. This CDR3 is built from 13 residues. Written as DNA, the CDR3 is TGTGCCAGCAGTTCCGGGGAGTACACTGAAGCTTTCTTT. Translated: CASSSGEYTEAFF.

This clonotype has more than one count but fewer than ten. The chain has TRBV12-3 or TRBV12-4 and TRBJ2-2; D gene unclear. This CDR3 comprises 13 residues. Deletions cut 6 bases from V and 0 bases from J, with 5 bases between. CDR3 amino acids: CASRGANTGELFF. The CDR3 DNA follows: TGTGCCAGCAGGGGCGCGAACACCGGGGAGCTGTTTTTT.

V and J are TRBV7-9 and TRBJ1-2; D unclear. Deletions cut 1 base from V and 5 bases from J, with 5 bases between. This CDR3 is built from 12 residues. Germline V gives CDR1 SEHNR, CDR2 FQNEAQ (reference sequence). Here the CDR3 DNA reads TGTGCCAGCAGCTTAGAGAGATATGGCTACACCTTC. Translation: CASSLERYGYTF.

The V gene is TRBV20-1, the J gene TRBJ2-1, with 7 positions matching TRBD2. The J segment lost 4 bases and the V segment lost 0 bases, leaving 6 bases of the junction unmatched. This CDR3 has 15 amino acids. In germline, CDR1 is DFQATT, CDR2 SNEGSKA (reference sequence). The CDR3 DNA sequence: TGCAGTGCTAGAGATAGGAAGCGGGGATACAATGAGCAGTTCTTC. Translating gives CSARDRKRGYNEQFF.

This clonotype appeared a few times. Germline is not matched at one junction end, which may reflect a read error. The chain combines TRBV9 with TRBJ2-7, with TRBD2 matching 13 bases. The CDR3 is 13 amino acids. From germline, CDR1 is SGDLS and CDR2 YYNGEE. The CDR3 loop is CASSARTSGRNPF. CDR3 DNA: TGTGCCAGCAGCGCCCGGACTAGCGGGAGAAATCCTTTC.

V usage is TRBV11-2 and J usage is TRBJ2-3; TRBD1 matches 7 bases. After removal of 5 bases from V and 3 bases from J, the junction contained 14 bases not matched to a gene. Per germline, CDR1 SGHAT and CDR2 FQNNGV. This CDR3 is built from 17 residues. The CDR3 reads CASSLRSGQGVTDTQYF. CDR3 bases: TGTGCCAGCAGCCTTAGATCTGGCCAGGGGGTAACAGATACGCAGTATTTT.

The V call is TRBV7-2, the J call TRBJ2-1, with TRBD1 matching 7 bases. The germline V gene has CDR1 SGHTA and CDR2 FQGNSA. Trimming at V came to 6 bases and at J to 8 bases, leaving 7 bases not matched to a gene. CDR3 size: 13 residues. The CDR3 DNA is TGTGCCAGCAGATCGACAGGGAATGATGAGCAGTTCTTC. As protein: CASRSTGNDEQFF.

A few counts support this clonotype. Its ends do not fully match the called genes, so a read error is possible. The J gene is TRBJ2-3, the V gene TRBV5-4; no firm D call. Germline values: CDR1 SGHNT, CDR2 YYREEE (reference sequence). The CDR3 runs 13 residues. The CDR3 here is CASSLDPTDTQYF. The CDR3 nucleotides are TGTGCCAGCAGTTTGGACCCTACAGATACGCAGTATTTT.

Ten or more counts support this clonotype. This rearrangement joins TRBV29-1 to TRBJ2-5; no clear D. The CDR3 has 12 amino acids. The V and J ends lost 2 bases and 5 bases respectively, with 9 bases between them. CDR1 SQVTM and CDR2 ANQGSEA come from the germline V gene. The CDR3 here is CSVERGLETQYF. The DNA for the CDR3 is TGCAGCGTTGAACGAGGCTTGGAGACCCAGTACTTC.

Note on this clonotype: Just one base apart from a much larger clone, this may be a read error. The chain uses TRBV18 and TRBJ2-5; possibly TRBD1 for D (6 bases). Per germline, CDR1 KGHSH and CDR2 LQKENI. Trimming took 0 bases from V and 3 from J, leaving 11 bases between them. The length of the CDR3 is 15 residues. The chain's CDR3 is CASSPPRGPKETQYF. CDR3 sequence (DNA): TGTGCCAGCTCACCACCCAGGGGACCAAAAGAGACCCAGTACTTC.

This clonotype has at least ten counts. The chain carries TRBV11-2 and TRBJ2-1; 11 nucleotides match TRBD1. V dropped 3 bases and J dropped 8; count of bases not matched to a gene: 15. This CDR3 has 18 amino acids. Germline V lookup: CDR1 SGHAT, CDR2 FQNNGV. The CDR3 DNA sequence: TGTGCCAGCAGCTTCACTTACTCCGGGACAGGGGGAAAGGATGAGCAGTTCTTC. This gives the protein CASSFTYSGTGGKDEQFF.

This clonotype was counted between two and nine times. This rearrangement joins TRBV10-3 to TRBJ2-1, with 12 bases aligning to TRBD2. This CDR3 comprises 15 residues. Germline V gene data show CDR1 as ENHRY and CDR2 as SYGVKD. V lost 4 bases to trimming and J lost 4 bases; unmatched junction nucleotides: 2. CDR3 nucleotides: TGTGCCATCAGTGCCGGACTAGCGGGGTACAATGAGCAGTTCTTC. Translated: CAISAGLAGYNEQFF.

This clonotype has just a few counts. The gene calls are TRBV4-2 and TRBJ2-5; D not resolved. V was pared by 0 bases and J by 1 base, with 3 bases between. Germline loops: CDR1 LGHNA, CDR2 YNFKEQ. CDR3 length: 13 residues. CDR3 sequence reads: CASSQESQETQYF. The DNA for the CDR3 is TGTGCCAGCAGCCAAGAGAGCCAAGAGACCCAGTACTTC.